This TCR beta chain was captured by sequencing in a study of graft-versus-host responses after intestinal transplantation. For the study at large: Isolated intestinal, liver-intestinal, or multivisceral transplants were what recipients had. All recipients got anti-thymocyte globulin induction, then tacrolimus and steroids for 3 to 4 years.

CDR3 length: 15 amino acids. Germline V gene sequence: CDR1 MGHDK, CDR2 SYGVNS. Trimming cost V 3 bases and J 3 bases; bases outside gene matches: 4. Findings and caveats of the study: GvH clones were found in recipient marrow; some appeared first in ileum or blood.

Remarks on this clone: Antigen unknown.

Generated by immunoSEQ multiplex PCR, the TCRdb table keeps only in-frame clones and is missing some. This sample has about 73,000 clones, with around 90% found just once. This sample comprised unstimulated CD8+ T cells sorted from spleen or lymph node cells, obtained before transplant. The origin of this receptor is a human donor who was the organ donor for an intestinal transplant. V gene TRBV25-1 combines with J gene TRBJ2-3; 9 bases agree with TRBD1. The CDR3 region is CASSEMDRGTDTQYF. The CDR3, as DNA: TGTGCCAGCAGTGAGATGGACAGGGGTACAGATACGCAGTATTTT.